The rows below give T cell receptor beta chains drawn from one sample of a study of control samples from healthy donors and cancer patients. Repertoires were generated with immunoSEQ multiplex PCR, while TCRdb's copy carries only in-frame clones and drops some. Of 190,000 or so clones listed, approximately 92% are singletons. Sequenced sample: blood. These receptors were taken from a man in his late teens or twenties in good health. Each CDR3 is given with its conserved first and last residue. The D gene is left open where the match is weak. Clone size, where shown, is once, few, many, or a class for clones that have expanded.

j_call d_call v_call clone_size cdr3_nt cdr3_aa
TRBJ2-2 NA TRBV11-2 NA TGTGCCAGCAGCTTAGTTCCGGAGGCCGGGGAGCTGTTTTTT CASSLVPEAGELFF
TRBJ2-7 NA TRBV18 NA TGTGCCAGCTCACCTGGGCAGGCCGTCTCCTACGAGCAGTACTTC CASSPGQAVSYEQYF
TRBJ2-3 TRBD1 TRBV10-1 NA TGCGCCAGCAGTGACCCGGGACAGGTCACAGATACGCAGTATTTT CASSDPGQVTDTQYF
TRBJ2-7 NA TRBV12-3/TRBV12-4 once TGTGCCAGCAGAACTACAGGTACCTACGAGCAGTACTTC CASRTTGTYEQYF
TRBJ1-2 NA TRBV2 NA TGTGCCAGCAGAGACCCTTTCGGACACTATGGCTACACCTTC CASRDPFGHYGYTF
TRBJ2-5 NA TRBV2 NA TGTGCCAGCAGCAGGGGCGACTTCCTACCAGAGACCCAGTACTTC CASSRGDFLPETQYF
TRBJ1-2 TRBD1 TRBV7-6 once TGTGCCAGCAGCTTATCAGGGGGCGTGCATGGCTACACCTTC CASSLSGGVHGYTF
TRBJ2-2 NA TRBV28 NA TGTGCCAGCAGTTTTCTGGGACGGGTGAACACCGGGGAGCTGTTTTTT CASSFLGRVNTGELFF
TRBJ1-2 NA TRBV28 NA TGTGCCAGCAGTTTACGGACCGGACGTGGCTACACCTTC CASSLRTGRGYTF
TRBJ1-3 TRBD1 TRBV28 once TGTGCCAGCAGTGTACAGGGGTCCGGAAACACCATATATTTT CASSVQGSGNTIYF
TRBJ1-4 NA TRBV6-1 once TGTGCCACCTCGGGATCAGGTGAAAAACTGTTTTTT CATSGSGEKLFF
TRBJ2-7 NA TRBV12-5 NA TGTGCTAGTGGTTTGGGACAGCCCTACGAGCAGTACTTC CASGLGQPYEQYF
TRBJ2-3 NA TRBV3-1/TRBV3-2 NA TGTGCCAGCAGCCAAGATCTCAGTGGGGCAGATACGCAGTATTTT CASSQDLSGADTQYF